These T cell receptor beta chains were read from a single sample in a study of CXCR3-negative and CXCR3-positive naive CD8 T cells. TCRdb reprocessed the 5' RACE reads; each CDR3 protein has one entry and no DNA is given. In all, the sample yields approximately 49,000 distinct CDR3 sequences. Sequencing was done on a sample of memory CD8+ T cells from blood. Receptor source: a human donor in good health. Some clones in this sample may be carry-over from other donors' samples. The CDR3 runs from the conserved cysteine through the conserved F or W. Each record gives: CDR3 protein, V gene, J gene.

cdr3_aa: CASSHRGDYEQYF
v_call: TRBV7-9
j_call: TRBJ2-7

cdr3_aa: CSGGGTESSYGYTF
v_call: TRBV29-1
j_call: TRBJ1-2

cdr3_aa: CASSSSTRNYGYTF
v_call: TRBV27
j_call: TRBJ1-2

cdr3_aa: CARQGGSGANVLTF
v_call: TRBV2
j_call: TRBJ2-6

cdr3_aa: CASSYADRGYGPLHF
v_call: TRBV6-5
j_call: TRBJ1-6

cdr3_aa: CASSSSVLRTDTQYF
v_call: TRBV7-9
j_call: TRBJ2-3

cdr3_aa: CSARDTSGGAVEINEQFF
v_call: TRBV20-1
j_call: TRBJ2-1

cdr3_aa: CSARDKDRGHDQPQHF
v_call: TRBV20-1
j_call: TRBJ1-5

cdr3_aa: CASSYEYRGLYQETQYF
v_call: TRBV6-5
j_call: TRBJ2-5

cdr3_aa: CASSLPGGSPEQFF
v_call: TRBV14
j_call: TRBJ2-1

cdr3_aa: CASSRGQYEQYF
v_call: TRBV18
j_call: TRBJ2-7

cdr3_aa: CASSQEVASGANVLTF
v_call: TRBV4-3
j_call: TRBJ2-6